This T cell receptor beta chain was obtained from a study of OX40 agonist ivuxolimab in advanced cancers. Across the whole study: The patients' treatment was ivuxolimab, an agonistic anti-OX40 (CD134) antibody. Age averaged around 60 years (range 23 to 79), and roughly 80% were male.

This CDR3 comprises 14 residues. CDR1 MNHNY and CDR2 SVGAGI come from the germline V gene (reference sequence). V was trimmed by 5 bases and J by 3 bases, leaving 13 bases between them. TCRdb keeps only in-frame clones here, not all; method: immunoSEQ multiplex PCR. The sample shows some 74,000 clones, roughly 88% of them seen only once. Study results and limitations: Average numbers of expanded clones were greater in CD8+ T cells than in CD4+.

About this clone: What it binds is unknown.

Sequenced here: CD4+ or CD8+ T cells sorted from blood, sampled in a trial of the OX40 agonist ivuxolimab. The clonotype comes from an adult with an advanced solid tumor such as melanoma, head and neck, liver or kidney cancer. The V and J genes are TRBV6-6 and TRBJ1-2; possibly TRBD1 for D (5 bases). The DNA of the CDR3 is TGTGCCAGCAGTGAGTCAGGGAGCTACTATGGCTACACCTTC. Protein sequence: CASSESGSYYGYTF.